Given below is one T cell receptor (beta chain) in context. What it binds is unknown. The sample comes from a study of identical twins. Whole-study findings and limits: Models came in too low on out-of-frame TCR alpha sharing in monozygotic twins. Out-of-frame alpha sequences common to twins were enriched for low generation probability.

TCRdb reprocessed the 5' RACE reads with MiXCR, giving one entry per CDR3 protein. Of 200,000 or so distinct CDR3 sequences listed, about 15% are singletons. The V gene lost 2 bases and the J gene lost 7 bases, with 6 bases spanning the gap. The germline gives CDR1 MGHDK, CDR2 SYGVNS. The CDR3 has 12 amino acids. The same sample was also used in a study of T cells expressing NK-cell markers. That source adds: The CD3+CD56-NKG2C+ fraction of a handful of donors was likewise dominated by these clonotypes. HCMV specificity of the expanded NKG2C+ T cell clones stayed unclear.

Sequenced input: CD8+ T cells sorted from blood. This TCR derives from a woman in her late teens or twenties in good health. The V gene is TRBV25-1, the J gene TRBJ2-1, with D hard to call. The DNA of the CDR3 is TGTGCCAGCAGTGAACTTCGGAATGAGCAGTTCTTC. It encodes CASSELRNEQFF.